One sample yielded the 5 T cell receptor beta chains listed below, sequenced in a study of T cell clonality in common variable immunodeficiency. Repertoires were generated with immunoSEQ multiplex PCR, while TCRdb's copy carries only in-frame clones and drops some. Recorded here are roughly 58,000 clones, none singletons. The sequencing sample was made of peripheral blood mononuclear cells. The receptor source for this set is a person aged 18 to 75 in good health.

This clone came up many times. The sequenced fragment ends 3 residues before the CDR3 boundary, so the rest is inferred from the germline J gene. The chain carries TRBV5-4 and TRBJ1-1; unclear D gene. Germline lookup yields CDR1 SGHNT and CDR2 YYREEE (reference sequence). Trimming shortened V by 4 bases and J by 1 base, and 14 bases separated the two germline ends. This CDR3 has 15 amino acids. Partial CDR3 DNA: TGTGCCAGCAGCCCGATCGAAGACTGGAACACTGAA. It codes for CASSPIEDWNTE. The full CDR3 sequence reads CASSPIEDWNTEAFF.

This clone was detected ten times or more. The CDR3 DNA, read in part, is TGTGCCAGCAGCTCCACAGGGCACACTGAA. Protein sequence: CASSSTGHTE. The whole CDR3 sequence reads CASSSTGHTEAFF. The chain couples TRBV3-1 (or the pseudogene TRBV3-2) to TRBJ1-1, with D perhaps matching TRBD1 (6 bases). The read comes to an end 3 residues before the CDR3 does, leaving the germline J gene to fill in the end. Trimming took off 5 bases at V and 3 bases at J, with 10 bases between the two ends. Germline V gene data show CDR1 as LGHDT and CDR2 as YNNKEL (reference sequence). The CDR3 extends over 13 amino acids.

This clone has just a few counts. The CDR3 bases that were read are TGTGCCAGTAACGAGCAGGGGACTAGCACAGATACC. It yields the protein CASNEQGTSTDT. The whole CDR3 is CASNEQGTSTDTYTF. This rearrangement joins TRBV19 to TRBJ1-2, with D possibly matching TRBD1 (6 bases). Read sequence stops 3 residues before the CDR3 end, and the germline J gene provides the missing end. This CDR3 comprises 15 residues. In germline, CDR1 is LNHDA, CDR2 SQIVND (reference sequence).

There are many counts of this clone. The CDR3 sequence is CASSRGSATLASSYNSPLHF. The covered CDR3 bases are TGCGCCAGCAGCCGCGGGTCCGCTACACTGGCAAGCTCCTATAATTCACCC. The gene calls are TRBV5-1 and TRBJ1-6; D remains unclear. The missing CDR3 end, 3 residues past where the read stops, is filled in from the germline J gene. The CDR3 contains 20 residues. The V and J ends lost 4 bases and 0 bases respectively, with 23 bases between them. In germline, CDR1 is SGHRS, CDR2 YFSETQ.

This clone has ten or more counts. CDR3 in amino acids: CASSRLLSGVAGNTIYF. The CDR3 bases that were read are TGCGCCAGCAGCCGGCTCCTTTCAGGGGTGGCGGGAAACACC. The V call is TRBV5-1, the J call TRBJ1-3; a possible D gene is TRBD1 (6 bases). The CDR3 is cut off 3 residues early in the read; its end comes from the germline J gene. The ends were cut back, 4 bases at V and 4 bases at J, with 21 bases in the middle. The CDR3 runs 17 residues. Germline CDR1 and CDR2: SGHRS and YFSETQ.